This entry features one T cell receptor (beta chain) sequence. The source of the sample is a study of identical twins. A universal primer binding site was introduced by template switching. The final cDNA contained unique molecular identifiers. One entry per CDR3 protein, called by TCRdb with MiXCR from the 5' RACE reads. Altogether over 200,000 distinct CDR3 sequences are present, about 10% being singletons, with the ten largest covering 9% to 10%. Sequencing was performed on memory T cells sorted from blood. The sequence derives from a man in his fifties in good health.

The CDR3 protein is CAISVGGTNEKLFF. CDR3 bases: TGTGCCATCAGTGTGGGAGGAACTAATGAAAAACTGTTTTTT. The chain has TRBV10-3 and TRBJ1-4; D is unclear. Germline-derived CDR1 and CDR2 are ENHRY and SYGVKD. V lost 4 bases, J lost 1 base, and 7 bases lay in between. This CDR3 contains 14 residues.